This T cell receptor beta chain was recorded in a study of T cells in Graves' hyperthyroidism and ophthalmopathy. Overall study context: Before any treatment, at initial diagnosis, peripheral blood was collected.

Trimming at V came to 3 bases and at J to 6 bases, leaving 7 bases not matched to a gene. The CDR3 is made up of 15 amino acids. Germline CDR1 is GTSNPN and CDR2 is SVGIG (reference sequence). Using RNA transcripts as the source, TCR beta CDR3 regions were amplified. The HTBI primer set was used in a first-round RT-PCR of the TCR CDR3. TCRdb re-called the multiplex PCR reads with MiXCR, one entry per CDR3 protein. This sample has around 280,000 distinct CDR3 sequences, with about 14% found just once. This clonotype was recorded many times. Sequencing was carried out using blood. The TCR sequence derives from a woman in her twenties or thirties with Graves' hyperthyroidism that later progressed to Graves' ophthalmopathy. V gene TRBV30 combines with J gene TRBJ1-6; TRBD1 aligns across 8 bases. This CDR3 reads CAWSEAGGLNSPLHF. The DNA of the CDR3 is TGTGCCTGGAGCGAGGCAGGGGGCCTTAATTCACCCCTCCACTTT.